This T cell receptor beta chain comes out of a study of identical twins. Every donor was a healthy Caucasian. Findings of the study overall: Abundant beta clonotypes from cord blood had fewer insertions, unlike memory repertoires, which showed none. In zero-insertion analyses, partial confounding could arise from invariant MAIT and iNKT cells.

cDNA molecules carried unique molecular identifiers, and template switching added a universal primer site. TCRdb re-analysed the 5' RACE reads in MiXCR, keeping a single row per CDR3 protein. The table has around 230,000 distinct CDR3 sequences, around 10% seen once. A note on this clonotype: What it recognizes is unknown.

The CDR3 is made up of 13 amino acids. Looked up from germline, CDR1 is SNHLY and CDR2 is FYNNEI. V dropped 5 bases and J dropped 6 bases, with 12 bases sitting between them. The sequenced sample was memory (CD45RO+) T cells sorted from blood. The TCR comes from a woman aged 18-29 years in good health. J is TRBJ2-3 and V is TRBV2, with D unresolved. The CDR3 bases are TGTGCCAGCAGTATCAGTACTTACGATACGCAGTATTTT. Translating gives CASSISTYDTQYF.